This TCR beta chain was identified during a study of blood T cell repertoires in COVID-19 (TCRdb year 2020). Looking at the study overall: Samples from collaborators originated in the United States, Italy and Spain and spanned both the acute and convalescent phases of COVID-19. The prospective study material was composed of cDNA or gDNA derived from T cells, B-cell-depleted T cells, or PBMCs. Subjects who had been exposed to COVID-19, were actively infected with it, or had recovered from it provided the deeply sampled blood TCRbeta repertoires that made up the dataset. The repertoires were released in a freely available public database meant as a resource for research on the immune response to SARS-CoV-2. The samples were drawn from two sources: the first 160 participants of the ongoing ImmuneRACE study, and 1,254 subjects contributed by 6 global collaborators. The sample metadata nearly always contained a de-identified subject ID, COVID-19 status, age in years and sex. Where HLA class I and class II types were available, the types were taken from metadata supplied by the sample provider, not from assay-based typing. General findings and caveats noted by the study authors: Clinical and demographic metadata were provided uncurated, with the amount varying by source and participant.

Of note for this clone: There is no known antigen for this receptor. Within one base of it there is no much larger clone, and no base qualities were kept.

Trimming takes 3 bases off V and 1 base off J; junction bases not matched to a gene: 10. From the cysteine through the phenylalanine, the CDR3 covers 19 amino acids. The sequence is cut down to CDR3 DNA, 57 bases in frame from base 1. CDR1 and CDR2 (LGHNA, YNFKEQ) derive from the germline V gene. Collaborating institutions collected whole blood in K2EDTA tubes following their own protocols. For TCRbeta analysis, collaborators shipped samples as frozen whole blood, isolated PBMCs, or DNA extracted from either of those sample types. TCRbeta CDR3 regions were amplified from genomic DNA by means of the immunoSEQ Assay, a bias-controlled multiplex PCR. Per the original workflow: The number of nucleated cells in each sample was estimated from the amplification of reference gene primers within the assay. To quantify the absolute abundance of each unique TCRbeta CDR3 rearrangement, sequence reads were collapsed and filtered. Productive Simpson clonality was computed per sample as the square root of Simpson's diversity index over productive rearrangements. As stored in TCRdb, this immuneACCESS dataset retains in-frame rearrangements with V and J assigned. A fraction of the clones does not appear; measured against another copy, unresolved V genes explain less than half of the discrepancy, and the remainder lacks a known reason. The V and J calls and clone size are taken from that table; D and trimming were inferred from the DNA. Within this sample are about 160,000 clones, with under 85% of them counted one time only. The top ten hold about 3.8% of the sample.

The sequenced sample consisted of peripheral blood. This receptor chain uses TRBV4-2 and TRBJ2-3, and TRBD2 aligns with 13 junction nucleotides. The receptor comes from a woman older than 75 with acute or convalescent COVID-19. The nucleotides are TGTGCCAGCAGCCATCAAACCGACGGGACTAGCGGGGGCACAGATACGCAGTATTTT. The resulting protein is CASSHQTDGTSGGTDTQYF.